This T cell receptor beta chain emerged from a study of T cell changes during pregnancy in multiple sclerosis (dated by TCRdb to between 2018 and 2021). Study-wide context: Changes in the T cell repertoire over the course of pregnancy were examined in this study in women with multiple sclerosis.

With regard to this clone: Which antigen it targets is not known. The record has no base qualities; no much larger clone is one base away.

The library was produced with the immunoSEQ multiplex PCR assay. Imported from immuneACCESS, the table was reduced by TCRdb to in-frame sequences with V and J called. These copies leave out some clones; in studies compared against another copy, an unresolved V gene accounts for under half, and the cause of the remainder is not known. Here the sample has roughly 40,000 clones; over 80% occur a single time. In total, the top ten clones hold less than 0.9% of the sample. In the germline V gene, CDR1 corresponds to ENHRY and CDR2 to SYGVKD. V sheds 5 bases and J sheds 1 base, leaving 2 bases between their ends. CDR3 length: 12 amino acids, cysteine to phenylalanine. Of the read, only the CDR3 DNA is kept; its 36 bases are in frame from base 1.

The clonotype comes from a female donor with multiple sclerosis, enrolled in a pregnancy study. Recombination joined TRBV10-3 with TRBJ2-2, with the D gene not confidently named. This sample comprised CD4+ T cells from peripheral blood mononuclear cells, obtained before pregnancy. The CDR3 corresponds to CAISQNTGELFF. The DNA sequence reads TGTGCCATCAGTCAGAACACCGGGGAGCTGTTTTTT.